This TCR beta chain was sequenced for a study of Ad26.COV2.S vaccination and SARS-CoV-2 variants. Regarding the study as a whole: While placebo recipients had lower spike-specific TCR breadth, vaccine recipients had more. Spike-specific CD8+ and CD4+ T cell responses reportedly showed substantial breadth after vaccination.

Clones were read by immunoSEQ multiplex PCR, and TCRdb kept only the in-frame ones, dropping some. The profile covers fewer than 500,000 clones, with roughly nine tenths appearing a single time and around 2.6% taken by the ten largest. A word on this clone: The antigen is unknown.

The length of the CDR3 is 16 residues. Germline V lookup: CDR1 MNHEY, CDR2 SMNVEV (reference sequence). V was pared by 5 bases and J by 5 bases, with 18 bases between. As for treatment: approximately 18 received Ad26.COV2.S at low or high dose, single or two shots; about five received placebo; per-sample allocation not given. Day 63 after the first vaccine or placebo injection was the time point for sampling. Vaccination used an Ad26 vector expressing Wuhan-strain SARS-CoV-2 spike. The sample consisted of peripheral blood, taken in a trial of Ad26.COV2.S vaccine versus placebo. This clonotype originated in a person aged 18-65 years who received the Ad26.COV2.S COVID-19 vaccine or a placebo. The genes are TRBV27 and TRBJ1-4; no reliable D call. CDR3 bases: TGTGCCAGCAGTCGAGACCGACGGAAGGTCAATGAAAAACTGTTTTTT. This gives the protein CASSRDRRKVNEKLFF.